This section outlines one T cell receptor (beta chain) sequence together with its context. Its antigen is unidentified. The naive CD8 population came from CD45RO-negative cells selected for CCR7, without terminally differentiated effector memory CD45RA+ cells. The germline gives CDR1 SGDLS, CDR2 YYNGEE. The CDR3 has 15 amino acids. V gave up 0 bases and J gave up 2 bases; unmatched junction bases: 1. This entry belongs to a study of shared clonotypes between healthy human individuals. Repertoires were generated with immunoSEQ multiplex PCR, while TCRdb's copy carries only in-frame clones and drops some. Among hundreds of thousands of clones listed, roughly 98% were seen once. Study outcomes and limitations: The small donor group covered limited genetic and exposure diversity. Rarefaction analysis demonstrated incomplete sorted-subset sequencing notwithstanding large depth.

The TCR originated in a man aged 25 to 45 in good health. Sequencing was done on a sample of naive CD8+ T cells sorted from blood. The genes are TRBV9 and TRBJ2-1, with 8 bases lining up with TRBD2. The CDR3 region is CASSVELAAYNEQFF. CDR3 sequence (DNA): TGTGCCAGCAGCGTAGAACTAGCGGCCTACAATGAGCAGTTCTTC. The complete variable domain, with remaining parts taken from reference TRBV9 and TRBJ2-1, reads DSGVTQTPKHLITATGQRVTLRCSPRSGDLSVYWYQQSLDQGLQFLIQYYNGEERAKGNILERFSAQQFPDLHSELNLSSLELGDSALYFCASSVELAAYNEQFFGPGTRLTVL.